These 13 T cell receptor beta chains were all obtained from the same sample, sequenced in a study of CD8+CD57+ T cells in acquired aplastic anemia. The template for TCR beta VDJ and CDR3 sequence profiling was genomic DNA. TCRdb processed the reads anew with MiXCR; each CDR3 protein has one entry. Among about 180,000 distinct CDR3 sequences, about 44% were seen once, and the ten largest hold 10% to 15%. Whoever was chosen for sequencing had shown CD8+CD57+ cell expansion by flow cytometry. Sequences were obtained from sorted CD4+, CD8+, or CD8+CD57+ T cells (not recorded which) from PBMCs. The receptors here all came from a human donor with aplastic anemia.

CDR3 loop: CSARTLQASPYEQYF. The DNA for the CDR3 is TGCAGTGCTAGAACCCTGCAGGCGAGCCCCTACGAGCAGTACTTC. The chain has TRBV20-1 and TRBJ2-7; D not certain. The V and J ends lost 2 bases and 2 bases respectively, with 16 bases between them. The CDR3 has 15 residues. The V gene's germline CDR1 is DFQATT and CDR2 SNEGSKA (reference sequence).

This clonotype was found many times. The V and J genes are TRBV11-2 and TRBJ2-2; 7 bases line up with TRBD1. From germline, CDR1 is SGHAT and CDR2 FQNNGV. The CDR3 is made up of 15 amino acids. V was pared by 5 bases and J by 6 bases, with 9 bases of the junction left unmatched. The CDR3 nucleotides read TGTGCCAGCAGCCCCGGAACAGGGGCACCCGGGGAGCTGTTTTTT. It translates to CASSPGTGAPGELFF.

This clonotype was recorded many times. V gene TRBV5-1 combines with J gene TRBJ2-5, with 7 bases that match TRBD1. Losses at the gene ends were 6 bases for V and 1 base for J; bases not matched to a gene: 6. The CDR3 has 14 amino acids. Per germline, CDR1 SGHRS and CDR2 YFSETQ. The CDR3 spells CASTPTGVQETQYF. CDR3 DNA sequence: TGCGCCAGCACCCCTACAGGGGTCCAAGAGACCCAGTACTTC.

The V call is TRBV7-9, the J call TRBJ2-1; D tentatively fits TRBD1 or TRBD2 (5 bases each). V shed 1 base and J shed 8 bases, with 9 bases lying between them. The CDR3 sequence is 13 residues long. Germline CDR1 is SEHNR and CDR2 is FQNEAQ (reference sequence). The chain's CDR3 is CASSLGRDDEQFF. The CDR3 DNA sequence: TGTGCCAGCAGCTTAGGTAGGGACGATGAGCAGTTCTTC.

V usage is TRBV10-3 and J usage is TRBJ1-3; D gene uncertain. CDR3 length equals 17 residues. The germline V gene has CDR1 ENHRY and CDR2 SYGVKD. The V gene lost 3 bases and the J gene lost 2 bases, with 17 bases spanning the gap. CDR3 amino acids: CAISDPGRLGAGNTIYF. CDR3 sequence (DNA): TGTGCCATCAGTGACCCGGGCAGGCTGGGTGCTGGAAACACCATATATTTT.

This clonotype was seen repeatedly, ten times or more. V usage is TRBV19 and J usage is TRBJ1-5; 8 bases line up with TRBD1. Germline CDR1 LNHDA, CDR2 SQIVND (reference sequence). With V trimmed by 7 bases and J by 4 bases, 9 bases remained unmatched. The CDR3 totals 15 residues. The CDR3 loop reads CASKSDRVLNQPQHF. Here the CDR3 DNA reads TGTGCCAGTAAGTCGGACAGGGTTTTAAATCAGCCCCAGCATTTT.

V is TRBV6-1 and J is TRBJ2-5; TRBD2 matches at 10 bases. The germline V gene encodes CDR1 MNHNS and CDR2 SASEGT. V was pared by 6 bases and J by 11 bases, with 6 bases of the junction left unmatched. This CDR3 contains 12 residues. CDR3 protein: CASRGSGRIQYF. CDR3 sequence (DNA): TGTGCCAGCAGAGGTAGCGGGAGGATTCAGTACTTC.

This clonotype was seen more than once but under ten times. The chain is built from TRBV6-1 and TRBJ1-5, with D possibly being TRBD1 (5 bases). Per the germline V gene, CDR1 is MNHNS and CDR2 is SASEGT. V lost 11 bases and J lost 2, with 16 bases in between. The CDR3 extends over 14 amino acids. The CDR3 nucleotides read TGTGCCTCCCGAACCGGGGCGGGCAATCAGCCCCAGCATTTT. It is translated as CASRTGAGNQPQHF.

This chain joins TRBV6-2 or TRBV6-3 and TRBJ2-7, with D maybe TRBD1 (6 bases). V lost 6 bases and J 5 bases, leaving 11 bases between the germline ends. The CDR3 spans 12 residues. CDR1 MNHEY and CDR2 SVGEGT come from the germline V gene. The CDR3 DNA follows: TGTGCCAGCAGACCAAACAGGGACGAGCAGTACTTC. Protein product: CASRPNRDEQYF.

The chain employs TRBV29-1 and TRBJ2-7; tentatively, D is TRBD2 (5 bases). CDR1 is SQVTM, CDR2 ANQGSEA, per germline. There are 12 residues in the CDR3. V lost 3 bases, J lost 5 bases, and 11 bases lay in between. CDR3 sequence reads: CSVDEGYDEQYF. CDR3 DNA: TGCAGCGTTGATGAGGGTTATGACGAGCAGTACTTC.

Many counts were recorded for this clonotype. The chain is built from TRBV15 and TRBJ1-2, with D unclear. Germline CDR1 LNHNV, CDR2 YYDKDF (reference sequence). This CDR3 comprises 16 residues. The V end lost 0 bases, the J end lost 4 bases, and 15 bases lay between the germline ends. CDR3 nucleotide sequence: TGTGCCACCAGCAGAGATGGAGGAGACGGGATCTATGGCTACACCTTC. Translation: CATSRDGGDGIYGYTF.

V and J are TRBV20-1 and TRBJ2-7; D unclear. Germline V gives CDR1 DFQATT, CDR2 SNEGSKA (reference sequence). The CDR3 has 10 residues. Trimming removed 6 bases at V and 3 bases at J, with 6 bases between. This CDR3 reads CSAYNYEQYF. The DNA of the CDR3 is TGCAGTGCCTACAACTACGAGCAGTACTTC.

The gene calls are TRBV20-1 and TRBJ2-5; D not resolved. The CDR3 loop spans 13 amino acids. Germline V CDR1 and CDR2: DFQATT, SNEGSKA (reference sequence). V was clipped by 6 bases and J by 5 bases, with 16 bases between them. CDR3 amino acids: CSAHKPGVETQYF. CDR3 DNA: TGCAGTGCCCACAAACCCGGAGTGGAGACCCAGTACTTC.